The subject of this entry is one T cell receptor (beta chain). As yet, its antigen is unknown. The read gets to within 3 residues of the CDR3 end, and the germline J gene fills in the rest. The data were taken from a study of T cell clonality in common variable immunodeficiency. CDR3 size: 14 residues. Germline trimming cut 3 bases from V and 3 bases from J; bases unmatched to any gene: 6. CDR1 is DFQATT and CDR2 is SNEGSKA in the germline V gene (reference sequence). Method: immunoSEQ multiplex PCR; TCRdb's copy keeps in-frame clones and lacks some. The table lists about 26,000 clones, with no singletons. Points from the study as a whole: Common variable immunodeficiency TCR beta sequences reportedly had fewer deletions and N-nucleotide insertions.

What was sequenced was peripheral blood mononuclear cells. The chain carries TRBV20-1 and TRBJ2-7; TRBD2 matches at 9 bases. The sequence derives from a human donor with common variable immunodeficiency. The DNA read from the CDR3 is TGCAGTGCTAGTTTTAGCGGGAGTTTCTACGAG. This sequence encodes CSASFSGSFYE. The CDR3 in full is CSASFSGSFYEQYF.